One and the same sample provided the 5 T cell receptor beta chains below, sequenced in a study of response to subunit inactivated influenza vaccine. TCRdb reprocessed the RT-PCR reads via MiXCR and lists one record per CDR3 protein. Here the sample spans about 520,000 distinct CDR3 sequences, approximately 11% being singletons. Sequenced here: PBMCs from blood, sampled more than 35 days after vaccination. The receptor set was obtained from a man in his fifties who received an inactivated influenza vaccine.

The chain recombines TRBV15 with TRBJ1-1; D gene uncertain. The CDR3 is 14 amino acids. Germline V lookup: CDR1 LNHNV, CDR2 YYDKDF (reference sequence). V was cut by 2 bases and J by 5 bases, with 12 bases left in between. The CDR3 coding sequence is TGTGCCACCAGCAGAAAGGGCGTCGGGACTGAAGCTTTCTTT. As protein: CATSRKGVGTEAFF.

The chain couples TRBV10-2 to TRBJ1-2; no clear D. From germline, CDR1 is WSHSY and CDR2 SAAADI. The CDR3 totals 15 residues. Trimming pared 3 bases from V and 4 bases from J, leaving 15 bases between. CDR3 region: CASSDLHSTPYGYTF. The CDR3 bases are TGCGCCAGCAGTGATCTTCACTCGACTCCCTATGGCTACACCTTC.

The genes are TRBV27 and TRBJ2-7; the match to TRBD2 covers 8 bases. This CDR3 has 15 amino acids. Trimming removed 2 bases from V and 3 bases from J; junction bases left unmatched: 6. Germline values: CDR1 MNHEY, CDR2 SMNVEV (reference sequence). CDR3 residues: CASSLTSGRFYEQYF. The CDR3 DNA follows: TGTGCCAGCAGTTTAACTAGCGGACGATTCTACGAGCAGTACTTC.

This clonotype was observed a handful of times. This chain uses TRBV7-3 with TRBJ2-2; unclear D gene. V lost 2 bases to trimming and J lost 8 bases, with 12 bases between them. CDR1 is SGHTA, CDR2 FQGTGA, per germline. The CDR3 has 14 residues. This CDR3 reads CASSLLQSPGELFF. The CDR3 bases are TGTGCCAGCAGCTTACTGCAGAGTCCAGGGGAGCTGTTTTTT.

The CDR3 DNA reads as TGTGCCAGCAGCTCAACCCACCAAGGGGCCAAAAACATTCAGTACTTC. Protein product: CASSSTHQGAKNIQYF. The genes are TRBV7-2 and TRBJ2-4; the D is unclear. Germline V gene sequence: CDR1 SGHTA, CDR2 FQGNSA. The V gene lost 4 bases and the J gene lost 1 base, with 14 bases spanning the gap. The CDR3 spans 16 residues.